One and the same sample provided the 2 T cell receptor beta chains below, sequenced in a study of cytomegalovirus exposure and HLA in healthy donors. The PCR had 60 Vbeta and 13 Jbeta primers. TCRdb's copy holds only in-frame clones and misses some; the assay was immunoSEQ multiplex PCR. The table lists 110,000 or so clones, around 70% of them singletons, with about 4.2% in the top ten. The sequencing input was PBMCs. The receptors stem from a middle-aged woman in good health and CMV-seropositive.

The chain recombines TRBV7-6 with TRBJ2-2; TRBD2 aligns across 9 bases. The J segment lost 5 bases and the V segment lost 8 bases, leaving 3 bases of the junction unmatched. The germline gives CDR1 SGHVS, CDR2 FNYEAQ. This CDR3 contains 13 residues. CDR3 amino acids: CASGGGATGELFF. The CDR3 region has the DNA TGTGCCAGCGGCGGGGGGGCGACCGGGGAGCTGTTTTTT. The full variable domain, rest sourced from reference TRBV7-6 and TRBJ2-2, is GAGVSQSPRYKVTKRGQDVALRCDPISGHVSLYWYRQALGQGPEFLTYFNYEAQQDKSGLPNDRFSAERPEGSISTLTIQRTEQRDSAMYRCASGGGATGELFFGEGSRLTVL.

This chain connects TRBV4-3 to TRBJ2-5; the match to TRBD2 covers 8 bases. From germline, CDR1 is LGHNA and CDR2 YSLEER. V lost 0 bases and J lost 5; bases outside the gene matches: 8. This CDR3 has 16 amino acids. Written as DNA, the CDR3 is TGCGCCAGCAGCCAAGATCGGGGCGGGGGGTGGGAGACCCAGTACTTC. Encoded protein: CASSQDRGGGWETQYF.